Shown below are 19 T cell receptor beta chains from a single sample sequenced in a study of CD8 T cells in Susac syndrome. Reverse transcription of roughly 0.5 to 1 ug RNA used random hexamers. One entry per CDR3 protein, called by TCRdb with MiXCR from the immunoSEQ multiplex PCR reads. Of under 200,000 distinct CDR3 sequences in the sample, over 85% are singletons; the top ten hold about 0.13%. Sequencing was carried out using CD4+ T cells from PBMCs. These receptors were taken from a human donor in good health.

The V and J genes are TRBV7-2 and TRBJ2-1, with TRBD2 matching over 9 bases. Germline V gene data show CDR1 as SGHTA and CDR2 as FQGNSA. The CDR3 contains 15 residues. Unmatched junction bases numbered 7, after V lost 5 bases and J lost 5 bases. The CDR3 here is CASSLFSGSNNEQFF. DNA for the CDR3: TGTGCCAGCAGCCTCTTTAGCGGGAGCAACAATGAGCAGTTCTTC.

The CDR3 bases are TGTGCCACCAGCAACAGGGATCTCTCCTACGAGCAGTACTTC. Translating it yields CATSNRDLSYEQYF. This chain links TRBV15 with TRBJ2-7, with a possible D match to TRBD1 (6 bases). V lost 4 bases, J lost 0 bases, and 10 bases lay in between. The CDR3 contains 14 residues. The germline V gene has CDR1 LNHNV and CDR2 YYDKDF (reference sequence).

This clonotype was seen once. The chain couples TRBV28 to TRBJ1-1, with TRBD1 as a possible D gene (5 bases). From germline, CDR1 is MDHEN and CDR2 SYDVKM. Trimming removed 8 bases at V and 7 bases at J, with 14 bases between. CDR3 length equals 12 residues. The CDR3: CASWTGGDEAFF. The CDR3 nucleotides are TGTGCCAGCTGGACTGGGGGTGATGAAGCTTTCTTT.

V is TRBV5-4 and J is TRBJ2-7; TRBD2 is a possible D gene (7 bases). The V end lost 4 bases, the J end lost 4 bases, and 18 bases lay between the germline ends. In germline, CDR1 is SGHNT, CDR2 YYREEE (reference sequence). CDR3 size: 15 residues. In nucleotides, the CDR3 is TGTGCCAGCAGCATCCTCGGGGGGCGCAATTACGAGCAGTACTTC. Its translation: CASSILGGRNYEQYF.

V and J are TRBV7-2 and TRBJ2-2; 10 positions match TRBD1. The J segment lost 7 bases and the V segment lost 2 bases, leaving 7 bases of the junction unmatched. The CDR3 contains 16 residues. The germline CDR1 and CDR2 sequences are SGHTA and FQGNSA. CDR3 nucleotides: TGTGCCAGCAGCTTACAGACAGGGGGCGCGATCGGGGAGCTGTTTTTT. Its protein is CASSLQTGGAIGELFF. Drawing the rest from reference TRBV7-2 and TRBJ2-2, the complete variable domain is GAGVSQSPSNKVTEKGKDVELRCDPISGHTALYWYRQSLGQGLEFLIYFQGNSAPDKSGLPSDRFSAERTGGSVSTLTIQRTQQEDSAVYLCASSLQTGGAIGELFFGEGSRLTVL.

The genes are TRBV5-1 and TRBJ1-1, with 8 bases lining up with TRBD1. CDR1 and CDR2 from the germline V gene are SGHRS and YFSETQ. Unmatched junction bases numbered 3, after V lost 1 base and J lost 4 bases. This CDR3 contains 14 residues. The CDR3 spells CASSLNTGGTEAFF. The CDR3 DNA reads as TGCGCCAGCAGCTTGAATACAGGGGGCACTGAAGCTTTCTTT.

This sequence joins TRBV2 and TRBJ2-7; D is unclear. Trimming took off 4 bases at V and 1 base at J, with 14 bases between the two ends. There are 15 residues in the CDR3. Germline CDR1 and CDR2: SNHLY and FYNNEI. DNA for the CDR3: TGTGCCAGCAGTGCTGCACTGGGTAATTCCTACGAGCAGTACTTC. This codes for CASSAALGNSYEQYF.

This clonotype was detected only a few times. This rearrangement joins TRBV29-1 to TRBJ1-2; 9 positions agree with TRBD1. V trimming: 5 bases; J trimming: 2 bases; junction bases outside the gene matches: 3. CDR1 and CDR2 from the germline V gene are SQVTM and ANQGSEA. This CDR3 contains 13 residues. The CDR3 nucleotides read TGCAGCGTTCCGGGACAGGGCAACTATGGCTACACCTTC. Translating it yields CSVPGQGNYGYTF. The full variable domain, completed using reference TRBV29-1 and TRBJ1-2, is SAVISQKPSRDICQRGTSLTIQCQVDSQVTMMFWYRQQPGQSLTLIATANQGSEATYESGFVIDKFPISRPNLTFSTLTVSNMSPEDSSIYLCSVPGQGNYGYTFGSGTRLTVV.

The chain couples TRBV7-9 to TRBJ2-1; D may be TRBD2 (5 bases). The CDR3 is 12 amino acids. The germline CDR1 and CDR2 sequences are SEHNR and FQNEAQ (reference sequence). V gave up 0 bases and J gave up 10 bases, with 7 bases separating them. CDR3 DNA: TGTGCCAGCAGCTTAGCCCGGGGAGAGCAGTTCTTC. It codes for CASSLARGEQFF.

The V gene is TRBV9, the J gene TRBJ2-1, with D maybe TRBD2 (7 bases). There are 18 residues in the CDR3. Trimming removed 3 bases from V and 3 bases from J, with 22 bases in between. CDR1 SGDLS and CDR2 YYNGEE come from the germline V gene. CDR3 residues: CASSEGEGGGTLYNEQFF. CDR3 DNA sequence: TGTGCCAGCAGCGAGGGGGAGGGTGGAGGGACTCTCTACAATGAGCAGTTCTTC. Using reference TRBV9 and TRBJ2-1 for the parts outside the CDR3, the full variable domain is DSGVTQTPKHLITATGQRVTLRCSPRSGDLSVYWYQQSLDQGLQFLIQYYNGEERAKGNILERFSAQQFPDLHSELNLSSLELGDSALYFCASSEGEGGGTLYNEQFFGPGTRLTVL.

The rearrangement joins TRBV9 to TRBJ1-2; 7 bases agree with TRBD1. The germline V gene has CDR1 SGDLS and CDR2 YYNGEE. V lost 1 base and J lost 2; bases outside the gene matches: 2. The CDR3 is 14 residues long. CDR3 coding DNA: TGTGCCAGCAGCGTACCGACAGGGAACTATGGCTACACCTTC. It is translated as CASSVPTGNYGYTF.

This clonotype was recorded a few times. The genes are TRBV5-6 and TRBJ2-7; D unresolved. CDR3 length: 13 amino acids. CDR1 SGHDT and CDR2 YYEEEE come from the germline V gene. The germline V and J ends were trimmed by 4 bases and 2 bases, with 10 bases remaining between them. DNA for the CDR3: TGTGCCAGCAGCCTTGGAACAACCTACGAGCAGTACTTC. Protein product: CASSLGTTYEQYF.

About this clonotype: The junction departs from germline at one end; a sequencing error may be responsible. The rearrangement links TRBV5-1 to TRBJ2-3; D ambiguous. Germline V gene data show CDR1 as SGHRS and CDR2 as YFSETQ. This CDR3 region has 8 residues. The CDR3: CASSFTDF. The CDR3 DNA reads TGCGCCAGCAGCTTCACGGACTTT.

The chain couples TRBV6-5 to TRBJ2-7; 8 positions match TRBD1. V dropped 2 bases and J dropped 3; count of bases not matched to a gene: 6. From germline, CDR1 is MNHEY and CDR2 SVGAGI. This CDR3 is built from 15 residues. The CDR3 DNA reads TGTGCCAGCAGTTACACGTACAGGGGGAACTACGAGCAGTACTTC. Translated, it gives CASSYTYRGNYEQYF.

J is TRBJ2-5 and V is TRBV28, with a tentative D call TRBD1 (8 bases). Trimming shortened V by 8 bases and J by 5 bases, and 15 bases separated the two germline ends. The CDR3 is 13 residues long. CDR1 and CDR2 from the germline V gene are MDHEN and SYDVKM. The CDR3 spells CASGTGGVETQYF. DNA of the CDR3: TGTGCCAGCGGTACAGGGGGGGTGGAGACCCAGTACTTC.

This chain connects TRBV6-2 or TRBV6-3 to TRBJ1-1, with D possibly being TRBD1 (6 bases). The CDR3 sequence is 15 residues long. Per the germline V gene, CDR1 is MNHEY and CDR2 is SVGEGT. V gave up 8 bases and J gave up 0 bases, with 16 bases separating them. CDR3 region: CASFGSGVMNTEAFF. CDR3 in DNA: TGTGCCAGCTTTGGGTCAGGGGTCATGAACACTGAAGCTTTCTTT.

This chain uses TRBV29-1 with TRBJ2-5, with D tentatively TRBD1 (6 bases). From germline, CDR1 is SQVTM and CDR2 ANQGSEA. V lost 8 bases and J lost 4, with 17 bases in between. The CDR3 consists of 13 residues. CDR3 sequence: CSLVGASAETQYF. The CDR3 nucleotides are TGCAGCCTAGTGGGGGCCTCGGCAGAGACCCAGTACTTC.

The CDR3 DNA follows: TGTGCCAGCAGTTTCTCAAGCTCCCGGGGCACAGATACGCAGTATTTT. This sequence encodes CASSFSSSRGTDTQYF. The rearrangement joins TRBV12-3 or TRBV12-4 to TRBJ2-3; D remains ambiguous. Trimming stripped 3 bases from V and 1 base from J, with 14 bases between. There are 16 residues in the CDR3.

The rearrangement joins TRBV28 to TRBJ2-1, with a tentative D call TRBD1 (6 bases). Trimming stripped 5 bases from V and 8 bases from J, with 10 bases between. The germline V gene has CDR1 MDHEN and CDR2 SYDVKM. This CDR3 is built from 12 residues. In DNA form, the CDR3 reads TGTGCCAGCAGTCCCACAGGGCATGAGCAGTTCTTC. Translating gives CASSPTGHEQFF.